These 4 T cell receptor beta chains came from one sample sequenced in a study of blood T cell repertoires in COVID-19. The table came from immunoSEQ multiplex PCR; TCRdb's copy has only in-frame clones and leaves some out. The data show more than 250,000 clones, around 80% seen once. Sequencing input: peripheral blood. Every receptor here comes from a woman aged 45 to 65 with acute or convalescent COVID-19.

The chain is built from TRBV12-3 or TRBV12-4 and TRBJ1-1, with a possible D match to TRBD1 (5 bases). This CDR3 contains 13 residues. V lost 7 bases to trimming and J lost 3 bases, with 12 bases between them. Written as DNA, the CDR3 is TGTGCCAGCACTTTCTCCAGGGACACTGAAGCTTTCTTT. It codes for CASTFSRDTEAFF.

This clone was observed a handful of times. The rearrangement joins TRBV9 to TRBJ1-5, with D maybe TRBD1 (5 bases). From germline, CDR1 is SGDLS and CDR2 YYNGEE. The CDR3 runs 14 residues. The ends were cut back, 3 bases at V and 5 bases at J, with 12 bases in the middle. In DNA, the CDR3 is TGTGCCAGCAGCGAGGAGGGGTCCTATCAGCCCCAGCATTTT. This codes for CASSEEGSYQPQHF.

The gene calls are TRBV30 and TRBJ1-1; maybe TRBD1 (6 bases). Germline V CDR1 and CDR2: GTSNPN, SVGIG (reference sequence). Trimming cost V 0 bases and J 7 bases, with 15 bases left between them. CDR3 length equals 14 residues. The CDR3: CAWSVQGRQLEAFF. The CDR3 nucleotides are TGTGCCTGGAGTGTCCAGGGGCGGCAACTTGAAGCTTTCTTT.

This clone is labeled medium-sized. The CDR3 spells CASSQGQQNTGELFF. In DNA form, the CDR3 reads TGCGCCAGCAGCCAGGGACAGCAGAACACCGGGGAGCTGTTTTTT. This chain uses TRBV4-1 with TRBJ2-2; 7 positions match TRBD1. Germline trimming cut 3 bases from V and 1 base from J; bases unmatched to any gene: 2. There are 15 residues in the CDR3. The germline gives CDR1 MGHRA, CDR2 YSYEKL.